These T cell receptor beta chains were read from a single sample in a study of siplizumab effects on memory and regulatory T cells. Clones were sequenced by immunoSEQ multiplex PCR, and TCRdb holds only the in-frame ones, with some missing. Of 120,000 or so clones listed, around 90% are singletons. The sample taken for sequencing was CD4+ T cells sorted from blood. The receptors were gathered from a human donor in good health. The CDR3 runs from the conserved cysteine through the conserved F or W. The D gene is left open where the match is weak. Rows may omit the clone size; those that give it use once, few, many or a size class.

TGTGCCAGCAGCATAGGACAGGGTGCCTCAACTAATGAAAAACTGTTTTTT CASSIGQGASTNEKLFF TRBV11-1 . TRBD1 TRBJ1-4
TGTGCCAGCAGCCATGACAGGGGTGCCAAAAACATTCAGTACTTC CASSHDRGAKNIQYF TRBV4-2 once TRBD1 TRBJ2-4
TGTGCCAGCAGCTGGGGTGGGGGGAGAGCCTACGAGCAGTACTTC CASSWGGGRAYEQYF TRBV5-6 . . TRBJ2-7
TGTGCCAGCAGTCGACAGGGGGCTAAGAATTCACCCCTCCACTTT CASSRQGAKNSPLHF TRBV6-5 . TRBD1 TRBJ1-6
TGCGCCAGCCGGACTAGCGGGAGGATATTTGAGACCCAGTACTTC CASRTSGRIFETQYF TRBV5-1 . TRBD2 TRBJ2-5
TGTGCCAGCAGTTACTCAGCGGGGCAGGGGGCTAGTGGCTACACCTTC CASSYSAGQGASGYTF TRBV6-5 . TRBD1 TRBJ1-2
TGCGCCAGCAGCCAGAGCCTAGCGGGGGGCGCCTACGAGCAGTACTTC CASSQSLAGGAYEQYF TRBV4-1 . TRBD2 TRBJ2-7
TGTGCCAGCAGCTTATTTGGTCTAGGAACGTACGAGCAGTACTTC CASSLFGLGTYEQYF TRBV13 once . TRBJ2-7
TGTGCCAGCAGCCGAGCGGTGGATGGCTACACCTTC CASSRAVDGYTF TRBV7-9 few . TRBJ1-2
TGTGCCAGCATTTCGACTGTCTCTGGAAACACCATATATTTT CASISTVSGNTIYF TRBV2 once . TRBJ1-3
TGTGCCTGGAGTTTAGTGGGGCACTATGGCTACACCTTC CAWSLVGHYGYTF TRBV30 . . TRBJ1-2
TGTGCCAGCTCACCGGGCAGGGGAGATTCACCCCTCCACTTT CASSPGRGDSPLHF TRBV18 once . TRBJ1-6
TGCGCCAGCAGCTCGCCCGGGACTAGCTCTTCCGAGCAGTACTTC CASSSPGTSSSEQYF TRBV4-1 . TRBD2 TRBJ2-7
TGTGCCAGCAGCCAAGGAACCGAGCAGTTCTTC CASSQGTEQFF TRBV7-9 . . TRBJ2-1
TGTGCCAGCAGCCGGAGGAGCACCCCCTCTGGGGCCAACGTCCTGACTTTC CASSRRSTPSGANVLTF TRBV27 . . TRBJ2-6
TGTGCCAGCAGCCAACGTCGGAATTTAGATACGCAGTATTTT CASSQRRNLDTQYF TRBV6-6 once . TRBJ2-3
TGTGCCACCAAACTTCGGGAGCAGTACTTC CATKLREQYF TRBV2 . . TRBJ2-7
TGTGCCAGCAGTGATCAGGGTATGGATGAAAAACTGTTTTTT CASSDQGMDEKLFF TRBV6-1 . . TRBJ1-4
TGTGCCAGCAGCCGAAACCCGGGACAGCAAGAGACCCAGTACTTC CASSRNPGQQETQYF TRBV7-7 . TRBD1 TRBJ2-5
TGCGCCAGCAGCCCCAATACCGACTATGGCTACACCTTC CASSPNTDYGYTF TRBV5-1 once . TRBJ1-2
TGTGCCAGCAGCCTAGCGGGAGTTGGGGCTAGCACAGATACGCAGTATTTT CASSLAGVGASTDTQYF TRBV7-2 . TRBD2 TRBJ2-3
TGTGCCAGCAGCCAACAGGGCTGGGACACTGAAGCTTTCTTT CASSQQGWDTEAFF TRBV4-2 . . TRBJ1-1
TGCGCCAGCAGCCCGGACAGTTCTTACAATGAGCAGTTCTTC CASSPDSSYNEQFF TRBV5-1 once . TRBJ2-1
TGTGCCAGCAGCCCCAACATGGGCCAGGGGACCCAGTACTTC CASSPNMGQGTQYF TRBV5-5 . . TRBJ2-5
TGTGCCAGCAGCGTCAGGGGCTTAAACACCGGGGAGCTGTTTTTT CASSVRGLNTGELFF TRBV9 . . TRBJ2-2
TGTGCCAGCAGTCCGTCATCCGGGGGCTTGGGCTACACCTTC CASSPSSGGLGYTF TRBV6-5 . . TRBJ1-2
TGCGCCAGCAGCACGGGAGTGCGAGATACGCAGTATTTT CASSTGVRDTQYF TRBV5-1 . . TRBJ2-3
TGTGCCAGCAGCCCCGGGCCTCAGGGGGGGGCCGGGGAGCTGTTTTTT CASSPGPQGGAGELFF TRBV7-2 . . TRBJ2-2
TGTGCCAGCAGGAAGCAACTAGAAGCTTTCTTT CASRKQLEAFF TRBV6-5 . . TRBJ1-1
TGCGCCAGCAGCTTCGGAAGACTGAGCTCCTACAATGAGCAGTTCTTC CASSFGRLSSYNEQFF TRBV5-1 . . TRBJ2-1
TGTGCCAGCAGTGTTACACCCTACGAGCAGTACTTC CASSVTPYEQYF TRBV2 . . TRBJ2-7
TGTGCCAGCAACCCAATGAGGGACAGACAAGAGACCCAGTACTTC CASNPMRDRQETQYF TRBV6-4 . TRBD1 TRBJ2-5
TGTGCCAGCTCACCTCGGGAGAGCCTCTACGAGCAGTACTTC CASSPRESLYEQYF TRBV18 . . TRBJ2-7
TGTGCCAGCAGTATAGGACTAGCGGGGAGCACAGATACGCAGTATTTT CASSIGLAGSTDTQYF TRBV27 . TRBD2 TRBJ2-3
TGTGCCAGCGGGGGGACTAGCGGGTCCGAGACCCAGTACTTC CASGGTSGSETQYF TRBV25-1 . TRBD2 TRBJ2-5
TGTGCCAGCAGTTTAATTCGTCAAGAGACCCAGTACTTC CASSLIRQETQYF TRBV27 . . TRBJ2-5
TGTGCCAGCAGTTCGGCGGGCGAGAACACTGAAGCTTTCTTT CASSSAGENTEAFF TRBV6-5 . . TRBJ1-1
TGTGCCATCAGTGGGGGGGAGGTCTCCTACGAGCAGTACTTC CAISGGEVSYEQYF TRBV10-3 . . TRBJ2-7
TGTGCCAGCAGTTATGAAGGGCTACTTGGAAAACTGTTTTTT CASSYEGLLGKLFF TRBV6-5 . . TRBJ1-4
TGTGCCAGCAGCCGAATCCGTACAGTTATTAAGGATGGCTACACCTTC CASSRIRTVIKDGYTF TRBV7-8 . . TRBJ1-2
TGTGCCAGCCATTTGGGAAAAGGAGGGACAGATACGCAGTATTTT CASHLGKGGTDTQYF TRBV6-1 . . TRBJ2-3